The source of this T cell receptor beta chain is a study of monozygotic twins with inflammatory bowel disease. TCRdb reprocessed the 5' RACE reads; each CDR3 protein has one entry and no DNA is given. Here the sample table reports 150,000 to 200,000 distinct CDR3 sequences. The sample consisted of blood. The TCR was taken from a human donor with ulcerative colitis or Crohn's disease, or a healthy co-twin of an affected twin (not recorded which).

The CDR3 loop is CSVGSGTDTQYF. The chain combines TRBV29-1 with TRBJ2-3. This CDR3 has 12 amino acids. The germline V gene encodes CDR1 SQVTM and CDR2 ANQGSEA.